These T cell receptor beta chains were read from a single sample in a study of T-cell reconstitution after alpha-beta-depleted transplantation in children. Each CDR3 protein gets one entry after TCRdb re-called the PCR reads with MiXCR. The data contain hundreds of thousands of distinct CDR3 sequences, 20% to 30% of them singletons. The source was PBMCs, mostly from graft donor cells, collected 360 days after TCRalphabeta/CD19-depleted stem cell transplant. The receptors were gathered from a female patient aged 2-15 years who had a stem cell transplant for congenital amegakaryocytic thrombocytopenia, so the T cells may come from the graft donor. The CDR3 runs from the conserved cysteine through the conserved F or W. The D gene is left open where the match is weak. Rows may omit the clone size; those that give it use once, few, many or a size class.

CATSDEGENDGYTF TGTGCCACCAGTGATGAAGGTGAAAACGATGGCTACACCTTC - TRBJ1-2 few TRBV24-1
CAISEGTSSYNEQFF TGTGCCATCAGTGAAGGAACTAGCTCCTACAATGAGCAGTTCTTC - TRBJ2-1 - TRBV10-3
CAWSVGGNTEAFF TGTGCCTGGAGTGTTGGCGGGAACACTGAAGCTTTCTTT - TRBJ1-1 - TRBV30
CASSSGAVAQHF TGTGCCAGCAGTTCAGGGGCTGTGGCCCAGCATTTT - TRBJ1-5 - TRBV12-3/TRBV12-4
CSAIGGQSSYEQYF TGCAGTGCTATTGGGGGACAGAGCTCCTACGAGCAGTACTTC TRBD1 TRBJ2-7 few TRBV20-1
CASSANPRGDTQYF TGCGCCAGCAGCGCAAATCCCCGTGGCGATACGCAGTATTTT - TRBJ2-3 many TRBV5-1
CASSLWKRGLAFLSYNEQFF TGTGCCAGCAGTTTATGGAAACGGGGACTAGCGTTTCTTTCCTACAATGAGCAGTTCTTC TRBD2 TRBJ2-1 few TRBV12-3/TRBV12-4
CASSQVFSALRGLSYEQYF TGTGCCAGCAGCCAAGTATTTAGCGCGCTCAGAGGGCTCTCCTACGAGCAGTACTTC - TRBJ2-7 few TRBV3-1
CASSTRGNQNIQYF TGTGCCAGCTCGACCCGGGGAAATCAAAACATTCAGTACTTC - TRBJ2-4 - TRBV18
CASSLGPFGGTGELFF TGTGCCAGCAGCTTGGGCCCTTTTGGGGGCACCGGGGAGCTGTTTTTT - TRBJ2-2 many TRBV7-7
CSAPTRSGLYNEQFF TGCAGTGCTCCTACGCGTAGCGGCCTTTACAATGAGCAGTTCTTC - TRBJ2-1 - TRBV20-1
CASSWTGTGGEKLFF TGCGCCAGCAGCTGGACCGGGACAGGGGGTGAAAAACTGTTTTTT TRBD1 TRBJ1-4 few TRBV5-1
CASRPTGAATRELFF TGCGCCAGCAGGCCTACAGGGGCGGCAACCAGGGAGCTGTTTTTT TRBD1 TRBJ2-2 - TRBV5-1
CASSPYSGSSYEQFF TGTGCCAGCAGCCCTTATAGCGGGAGTAGCTATGAGCAGTTCTTC TRBD2 TRBJ2-1 few TRBV2
CASSLALGSNNQPQHF TGTGCCAGCAGTTTAGCGTTGGGCAGTAACAATCAGCCCCAGCATTTT - TRBJ1-5 - TRBV12-3/TRBV12-4
CSARRRLISGNTIYF TGCAGTGCTAGACGGAGACTGATCTCTGGAAACACCATATATTTT - TRBJ1-3 many TRBV20-1
CASSLDVAGSDTQYF TGCGCCAGCAGCTTGGACGTTGCGGGCTCAGATACGCAGTATTTT - TRBJ2-3 few TRBV5-1
CASSPDRMEGNEQFF TGTGCCAGCAGTCCCGACAGGATGGAGGGAAATGAGCAGTTCTTC - TRBJ2-1 - TRBV6-5
CATSRAGPTPPHEQFF TGTGCCACCAGCAGAGCCGGGCCCACACCTCCCCATGAGCAGTTCTTC - TRBJ2-1 few TRBV15
CASSLGRQLYAYTF TGTGCCAGCAGCTTAGGAAGACAGCTATATGCCTACACCTTC - TRBJ1-2 - TRBV13
CSARRLTGGDEQFF TGCAGTGCTAGGCGACTGACCGGAGGCGATGAGCAGTTCTTC - TRBJ2-1 few TRBV20-1
CSASGAGGFQETQYF TGCAGTGCTAGTGGGGCAGGGGGCTTCCAAGAGACCCAGTACTTC TRBD1 TRBJ2-5 few TRBV20-1
CASSLRWDTEAFF TGTGCCAGCAGTTTAAGATGGGACACTGAAGCTTTCTTT - TRBJ1-1 - TRBV27
CSASELADTQYF TGCAGTGCTAGTGAGTTAGCAGATACGCAGTATTTT - TRBJ2-3 few TRBV20-1
CASSPSSGGSNQPQHF TGTGCCAGCAGCCCCTCGTCGGGTGGGAGCAATCAGCCCCAGCATTTT - TRBJ1-5 - TRBV7-2
CASTRTRWETQYF TGTGCCAGCACCAGGACTCGCTGGGAGACCCAGTACTTC - TRBJ2-5 - TRBV11-2
CASSRLEYEQFF TGTGCCAGCAGCCGACTAGAGTATGAGCAGTTCTTC - TRBJ2-1 few TRBV3-1
CASSVALHPNTGELFF TGTGCCAGCAGCGTAGCCTTACATCCGAACACCGGGGAGCTGTTTTTT - TRBJ2-2 - TRBV9
CATSDEGRRGDYTF TGTGCCACCAGTGATGAGGGACGGCGAGGTGACTACACCTTC - TRBJ1-2 - TRBV24-1
CASSQPIAMGLGYEQFF TGTGCCAGCAGCCAACCAATCGCGATGGGGCTAGGGTATGAGCAGTTCTTC - TRBJ2-1 few TRBV11-2
CASSPHRGLGNEQFF TGTGCCAGCAGCCCACATCGGGGACTCGGGAATGAGCAGTTCTTC - TRBJ2-1 few TRBV3-1
CASSQGTSDQETQYF TGCGCCAGCAGCCAAGGGACTAGCGACCAAGAGACCCAGTACTTC TRBD2 TRBJ2-5 - TRBV4-1
CASRVYGANVLTF TGTGCCAGCAGGGTCTATGGGGCCAACGTCCTGACTTTC - TRBJ2-6 few TRBV2
CASSLESTIYNEQFF TGTGCCAGCAGCTTGGAGTCGACAATTTACAATGAGCAGTTCTTC - TRBJ2-1 - TRBV5-4
CASSLPTGGTGELFF TGTGCCAGCAGCTTGCCGACAGGGGGAACCGGGGAGCTGTTTTTT TRBD1 TRBJ2-2 - TRBV5-6
CSARGDRLNYGYTF TGCAGTGCTAGAGGTGACAGATTAAACTATGGCTACACCTTC - TRBJ1-2 - TRBV20-1
CASRGPYSYNEQFF TGTGCCAGCCGAGGTCCATACTCCTACAATGAGCAGTTCTTC - TRBJ2-1 - TRBV27
CASSRDRQKGYSNQPQHF TGTGCCAGCAGTCGGGACAGGCAAAAGGGTTATAGCAATCAGCCCCAGCATTTT TRBD1 TRBJ1-5 - TRBV12-3/TRBV12-4
CASRGGLAGGTDTQYF TGTGCCAGCAGGGGAGGACTAGCGGGGGGAACAGATACGCAGTATTTT TRBD2 TRBJ2-3 few TRBV2
CASSLRRNTQYF TGTGCCAGCAGTTTACGGCGAAATACGCAGTATTTT - TRBJ2-3 many TRBV28
CASRTSGGLYNEQFF TGTGCCAGCCGGACTAGCGGGGGTCTCTACAATGAGCAGTTCTTC TRBD2 TRBJ2-1 - TRBV11-2
CASSLDGSSNTEAFF TGCGCCAGCAGCTTGGACGGGTCCTCGAACACTGAAGCTTTCTTT - TRBJ1-1 few TRBV5-1
CASSFKSGGASNEQFF TGTGCCAGCAGCTTCAAAAGCGGGGGGGCGTCGAATGAGCAGTTCTTC TRBD2 TRBJ2-1 - TRBV7-9
CASRRTGRTEAFF TGTGCCAGCAGACGGACAGGGCGTACTGAAGCTTTCTTT TRBD1 TRBJ1-1 - TRBV14
CASSQLWLVSSEQYF TGCGCCAGCAGCCAACTGTGGCTAGTGAGTTCCGAGCAGTACTTC - TRBJ2-7 few TRBV4-1
CASSLRIRGGLAGGPITDTQYF TGTGCCAGCAGTTTAAGAATCCGCGGGGGACTAGCGGGAGGGCCGATCACAGATACGCAGTATTTT TRBD2 TRBJ2-3 - TRBV12-3/TRBV12-4
CSVEVTPGTTEAFF TGCAGCGTTGAAGTGACGCCAGGGACCACTGAAGCTTTCTTT - TRBJ1-1 many TRBV29-1
CASSWSRNSYEQYF TGTGCCAGCAGCTGGTCTAGGAATTCCTACGAGCAGTACTTC - TRBJ2-7 - TRBV7-2
CASSPRGLGGTQYF TGTGCCAGCAGCCCTCGAGGGTTGGGAGGTACGCAGTATTTT - TRBJ2-3 - TRBV6-1
CASSFLGSNYGYTF TGTGCCAGCAGCTTCCTCGGAAGTAACTATGGCTACACCTTC - TRBJ1-2 - TRBV11-2
CASSPLSPFDRVNTEAFF TGTGCCAGCAGCCCCCTTAGTCCCTTTGACAGGGTGAACACTGAAGCTTTCTTT TRBD1 TRBJ1-1 few TRBV5-6
CASSLLAGALAGELFF TGTGCCAGCAGTTTATTGGCGGGAGCCTTGGCCGGGGAGCTGTTTTTT TRBD2 TRBJ2-2 - TRBV12-3/TRBV12-4
CASSLAVNQPQHF TGTGCCAGCAGCTTGGCAGTCAATCAGCCCCAGCATTTT - TRBJ1-5 few TRBV7-2
CSAREPGPGGIEAFF TGCAGTGCTAGAGAGCCGGGCCCGGGGGGTATTGAAGCTTTCTTT - TRBJ1-1 - TRBV20-1
CASSVTGRGAPYNEQFF TGTGCCAGCAGCGTGACTGGGCGGGGGGCCCCCTACAATGAGCAGTTCTTC TRBD2 TRBJ2-1 - TRBV5-5